Listed below are T cell receptor beta chains from one sample, sequenced in a study of T-cell reconstitution after alpha-beta-depleted transplantation in children. TCRdb re-called the PCR reads with MiXCR, one entry per CDR3 protein. Seen here are fewer than 550,000 distinct CDR3 sequences, about 11% observed once, and the top ten hold approximately 5%. The input for sequencing was PBMCs from the stem cell graft donor, taken from the stem cell graft. The receptor source for this set is a human donor who donated a stem cell graft to a child with acute myeloid leukemia. The conserved cysteine and the conserved F or W are not part of the CDR3 here. D genes are given only for firm matches.

V gene: TRBV2
D gene: -
CDR3 length: 13
CDR3 protein: ASSILGTGNEKLF

V gene: TRBV20-1
D gene: -
CDR3 length: 11
CDR3 protein: SARGQSAREQF

V gene: TRBV9
D gene: -
CDR3 length: 12
CDR3 protein: ASSVGTGGEKLF

V gene: TRBV6-5
D gene: -
CDR3 length: 12
CDR3 protein: ASSYGGGSSEQF

V gene: TRBV4-3
D gene: -
CDR3 length: 12
CDR3 protein: ASSQDSAGYEQY

V gene: TRBV2
D gene: TRBD2
CDR3 length: 16
CDR3 protein: ASRTLAGGSHPKNIQY

V gene: TRBV9
D gene: -
CDR3 length: 13
CDR3 protein: ASSVAAGTGNTIY

V gene: TRBV7-7
D gene: -
CDR3 length: 11
CDR3 protein: ASSLAIHTEAF

V gene: TRBV14
D gene: TRBD1
CDR3 length: 14
CDR3 protein: ASSQGTGGAWETQY

V gene: TRBV11-2
D gene: -
CDR3 length: 13
CDR3 protein: ASSLDRFGRGGYT

V gene: TRBV20-1
D gene: -
CDR3 length: 12
CDR3 protein: SASKGGPGETQY

V gene: TRBV25-1
D gene: -
CDR3 length: 13
CDR3 protein: ASSEITDDTDTQY

V gene: TRBV5-1
D gene: TRBD1
CDR3 length: 14
CDR3 protein: ASSLGPGQGTDTQY

V gene: TRBV5-1
D gene: TRBD2
CDR3 length: 16
CDR3 protein: ASSFLFSGGAKNNEQF

V gene: TRBV5-1
D gene: -
CDR3 length: 13
CDR3 protein: ASSFDSLMNTEAF

V gene: TRBV5-1
D gene: -
CDR3 length: 13
CDR3 protein: ASSQQVGGAGELF

V gene: TRBV29-1
D gene: TRBD1
CDR3 length: 10
CDR3 protein: SVVTGVYGYT

V gene: TRBV12-3/TRBV12-4
D gene: TRBD1
CDR3 length: 12
CDR3 protein: ASSLQGGDYGYT

V gene: TRBV27
D gene: -
CDR3 length: 14
CDR3 protein: ASSTNAQGRGYGYT

V gene: TRBV5-1
D gene: -
CDR3 length: 12
CDR3 protein: ASSWTDVNEKLF

V gene: TRBV7-2
D gene: -
CDR3 length: 11
CDR3 protein: ASSLDSKNIQY

V gene: TRBV11-2
D gene: -
CDR3 length: 15
CDR3 protein: ASSLDRRQPANYGYT

V gene: TRBV5-1
D gene: -
CDR3 length: 11
CDR3 protein: ASSPDHQETQY

V gene: TRBV2
D gene: -
CDR3 length: 10
CDR3 protein: ASTGERLTQY

V gene: TRBV7-2
D gene: -
CDR3 length: 13
CDR3 protein: ASSPFEPGGDEQY

V gene: TRBV24-1
D gene: TRBD2
CDR3 length: 14
CDR3 protein: ATSDFGTSGRNEQF

V gene: TRBV29-1
D gene: TRBD1
CDR3 length: 14
CDR3 protein: SVEHPGQGAYNEQF

V gene: TRBV27
D gene: TRBD1
CDR3 length: 14
CDR3 protein: ASSTWTGVSYNEQF

V gene: TRBV5-1
D gene: TRBD1
CDR3 length: 14
CDR3 protein: ASSRNRGSDTGELF

V gene: TRBV13
D gene: -
CDR3 length: 12
CDR3 protein: ASSLGPTEETQY

V gene: TRBV5-1
D gene: -
CDR3 length: 10
CDR3 protein: ASYLYPGELF

V gene: TRBV20-1
D gene: TRBD2
CDR3 length: 14
CDR3 protein: SVPAPGGGSTDTQY

V gene: TRBV19
D gene: -
CDR3 length: 13
CDR3 protein: ASSQPTGVNTEAF